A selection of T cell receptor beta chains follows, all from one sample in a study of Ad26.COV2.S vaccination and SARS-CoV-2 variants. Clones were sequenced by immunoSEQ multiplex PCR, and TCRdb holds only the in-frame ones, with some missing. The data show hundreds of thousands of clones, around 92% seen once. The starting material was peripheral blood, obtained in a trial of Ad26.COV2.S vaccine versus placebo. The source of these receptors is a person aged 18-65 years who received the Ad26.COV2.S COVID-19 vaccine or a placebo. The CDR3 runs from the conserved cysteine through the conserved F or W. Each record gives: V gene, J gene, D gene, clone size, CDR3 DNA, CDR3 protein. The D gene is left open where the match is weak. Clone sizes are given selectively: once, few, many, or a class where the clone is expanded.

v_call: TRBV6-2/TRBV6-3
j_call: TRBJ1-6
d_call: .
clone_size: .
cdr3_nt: TGTGCCAGCAGTTACTCGACGCATCCGAGCTCCTATAATTCACCCCTCCACTTT
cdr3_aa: CASSYSTHPSSYNSPLHF

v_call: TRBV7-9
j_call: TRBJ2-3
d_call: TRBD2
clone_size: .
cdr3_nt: TGTGCCAGCAGCCCGCGGACTAGAAGCACAGATACGCAGTATTTT
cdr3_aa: CASSPRTRSTDTQYF

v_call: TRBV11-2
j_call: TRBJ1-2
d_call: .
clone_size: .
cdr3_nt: TGTGCCAGCAGCCCCATCCGGAGGGGCTATGGCTACACCTTC
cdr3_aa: CASSPIRRGYGYTF

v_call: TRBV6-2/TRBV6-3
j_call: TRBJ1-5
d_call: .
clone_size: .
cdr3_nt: TGTGCCAGCAGTTACTCGGACAGCCGGAATCAGCCCCAGCATTTT
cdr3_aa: CASSYSDSRNQPQHF

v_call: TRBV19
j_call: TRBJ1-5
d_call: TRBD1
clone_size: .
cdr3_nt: TGTGCCAGTAGATTGGGGACAGGGGACCCGGGGAGCAATCAGCCCCAGCATTTT
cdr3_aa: CASRLGTGDPGSNQPQHF

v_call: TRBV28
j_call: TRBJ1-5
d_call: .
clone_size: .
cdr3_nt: TGTGCCAGCGGGGATAGTAATCAGCCCCAGCATTTT
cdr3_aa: CASGDSNQPQHF

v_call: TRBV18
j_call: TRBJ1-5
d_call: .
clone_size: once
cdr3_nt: TGTGCCAGCTCACCCTCGGTAGGCGTCGGTCAGCCCCAGCATTTT
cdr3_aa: CASSPSVGVGQPQHF

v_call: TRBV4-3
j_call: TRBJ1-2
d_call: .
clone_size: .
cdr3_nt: TGCGCCAGCAGCCCGGGGACCGCAAACTATGGCTACACCTTC
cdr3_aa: CASSPGTANYGYTF

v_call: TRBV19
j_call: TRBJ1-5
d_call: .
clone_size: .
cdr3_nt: TGTGCCAGTAAGCAGGGGTTTATTAGCAATCAGCCCCAGCATTTT
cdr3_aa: CASKQGFISNQPQHF

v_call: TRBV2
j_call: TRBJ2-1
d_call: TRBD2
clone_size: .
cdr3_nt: TGTGCCAGCAGTGAACTGCGGGAGGGTGAGCAGTTCTTC
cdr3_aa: CASSELREGEQFF

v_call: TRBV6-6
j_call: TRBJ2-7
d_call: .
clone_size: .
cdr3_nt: TGTGCCACCGGAGGGAGTTCCTACGAGCAGTACTTC
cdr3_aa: CATGGSSYEQYF

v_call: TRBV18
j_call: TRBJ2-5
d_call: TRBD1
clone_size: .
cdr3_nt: TGTGCCAGCTCACCAGCAGGGGGCGAGACCCAGTACTTC
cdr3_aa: CASSPAGGETQYF

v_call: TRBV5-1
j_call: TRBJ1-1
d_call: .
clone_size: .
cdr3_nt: TGCGCCAGCAGTGGGGAGGGAACAATGAACACTGAAGCTTTCTTT
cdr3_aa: CASSGEGTMNTEAFF

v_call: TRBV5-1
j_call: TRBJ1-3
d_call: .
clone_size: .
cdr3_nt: TGCGCCAGCAGCCCCGACAGCCACTCTGGAAACACCATATATTTT
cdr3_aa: CASSPDSHSGNTIYF

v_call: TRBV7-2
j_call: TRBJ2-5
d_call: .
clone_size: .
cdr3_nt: TGTGCCAGCAGCTTAGACGGCGGGCTGAGCCAAGAGACCCAGTACTTC
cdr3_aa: CASSLDGGLSQETQYF

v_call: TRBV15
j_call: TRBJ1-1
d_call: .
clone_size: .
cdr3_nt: TGTGCCACCAGCAGAGGGATCACTGAAGCTTTCTTT
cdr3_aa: CATSRGITEAFF

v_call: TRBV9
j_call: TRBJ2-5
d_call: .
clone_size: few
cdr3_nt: TGTGCCAGCAGCGACTCATCGGCGGGGAGTCCCCAGTACTTC
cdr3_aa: CASSDSSAGSPQYF

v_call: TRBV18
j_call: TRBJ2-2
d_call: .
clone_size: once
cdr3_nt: TGTGCCAGCTCACCACGGGGGGTAGCGATCACCGGGGAGCTGTTTTTT
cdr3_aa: CASSPRGVAITGELFF

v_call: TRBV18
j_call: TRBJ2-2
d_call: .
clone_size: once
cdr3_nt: TGTGCCAGCTCACCGAACCCGAACACCGGGGAGCTGTTTTTT
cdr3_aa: CASSPNPNTGELFF

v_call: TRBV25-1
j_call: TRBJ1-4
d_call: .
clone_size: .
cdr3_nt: TGTGCCAGCAGTGAATCCCCCGACAGTCTGACTAATGAAAAACTGTTTTTT
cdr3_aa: CASSESPDSLTNEKLFF

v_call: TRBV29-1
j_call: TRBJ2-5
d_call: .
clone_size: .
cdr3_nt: TGCAGCGCCCGACAGTGGGGCGAGACCCAGTACTTC
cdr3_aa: CSARQWGETQYF

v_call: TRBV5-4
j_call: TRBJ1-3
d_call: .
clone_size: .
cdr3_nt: TGTGCCAGCAGCTCCGGAAACACCATATATTTT
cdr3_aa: CASSSGNTIYF

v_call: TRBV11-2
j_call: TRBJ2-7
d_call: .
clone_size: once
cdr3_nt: TGTGCCAGCAGCTTATGGTCCGAGCAGTACTTC
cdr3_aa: CASSLWSEQYF

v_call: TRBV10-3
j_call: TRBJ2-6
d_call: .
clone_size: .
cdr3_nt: TGTGCCATCACACCCAGGATCGACTCTGGGGCCAACGTCCTGACTTTC
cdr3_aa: CAITPRIDSGANVLTF

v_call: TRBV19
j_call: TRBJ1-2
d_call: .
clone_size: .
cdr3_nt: TGTGCCAGCGCAATGCGGCAGGGGAGCTATGGCTACACCTTC
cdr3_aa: CASAMRQGSYGYTF

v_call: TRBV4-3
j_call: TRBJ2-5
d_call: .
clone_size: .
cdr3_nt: TGCGCCAGCAGCCAGGTTGGGACGGAGCGTACGGAGACCCAGTACTTC
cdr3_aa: CASSQVGTERTETQYF

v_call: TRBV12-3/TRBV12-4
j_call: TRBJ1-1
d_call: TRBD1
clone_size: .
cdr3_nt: TGTGCCAGCAGTAGACAGGGAAACACTGAAGCTTTCTTT
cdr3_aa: CASSRQGNTEAFF

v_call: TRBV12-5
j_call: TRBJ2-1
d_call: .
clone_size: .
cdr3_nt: TGTGCTAGTGGCCATGGGTATTCCCCCTACAATGAGCAGTTCTTC
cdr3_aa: CASGHGYSPYNEQFF